This is a list of T cell receptor beta chains from one sample in a study of OX40 agonist ivuxolimab in advanced cancers. The protocol was immunoSEQ multiplex PCR, while the TCRdb copy is restricted to in-frame clones and leaves out a portion. The table lists fewer than 85,000 clones, 75% to 90% of them singletons. Sequencing used CD4+ or CD8+ T cells sorted from blood, obtained in a trial of the OX40 agonist ivuxolimab. Source of these receptors: an adult with an advanced solid tumor such as melanoma, head and neck, liver or kidney cancer. CDR3s include the opening cysteine and the closing phenylalanine or tryptophan. D genes are given only for firm matches. Clone size is given for some rows only: seen once, a few or many times, or a class if the clone is expanded.

V gene	clone size	D gene	J gene	CDR3 DNA	CDR3 protein
TRBV10-3	-	-	TRBJ1-6	TGTGCCATCAGTGCCGGAGGCCGGCAGGGTTCACCCCTCCACTTT	CAISAGGRQGSPLHF
TRBV5-6	-	-	TRBJ1-3	TGTGCCAGCAGCTTAAAAGTAAACACCATATATTTT	CASSLKVNTIYF
TRBV2	-	TRBD1	TRBJ1-1	TGTGCCAGCAGTCAATCCGGGACAGGGGGGACGGCTTTCTTT	CASSQSGTGGTAFF
TRBV30	-	-	TRBJ1-1	TGTGCCTGGAGTGACGGATCAGCCATGAACACTGAAGCTTTCTTT	CAWSDGSAMNTEAFF
TRBV29-1	few	-	TRBJ2-7	TGCAGCGTTGAAGTTCCCGACAGTCCCTACGAGCAGTACTTC	CSVEVPDSPYEQYF
TRBV7-2	few	-	TRBJ1-2	TGTGCCAGCAGCTTTGGGCGAGGCTATGGCTACACCTTC	CASSFGRGYGYTF
TRBV4-3	-	-	TRBJ1-4	TGCGCCAGCAGCCAACTGAAAAATGAAAAACTGTTTTTT	CASSQLKNEKLFF
TRBV5-1	-	TRBD2	TRBJ2-5	TGCGCCAGCAGTGGCGGGGGAAGTAGAGAGACCCAGTACTTC	CASSGGGSRETQYF
TRBV19	-	-	TRBJ2-3	TGTGCCAGTAGTAGACTCGGGGTCTCAGATACGCAGTATTTT	CASSRLGVSDTQYF
TRBV5-6	-	-	TRBJ2-2	TGTGCCAGCAGCCGAAGGGGAACCGGGGAGCTGTTTTTT	CASSRRGTGELFF
TRBV7-2	once	TRBD1	TRBJ1-1	TGTGCCAGCAGCCCGCAGACAGGGGACACTGAAGCTTTCTTT	CASSPQTGDTEAFF
TRBV7-9	-	-	TRBJ2-7	TGTGCCAGCAGCTTAGTTGGTCAGGGCCAGCTACACATCTACGAGCAGTACTTC	CASSLVGQGQLHIYEQYF
TRBV6-5	-	-	TRBJ2-5	TGTGCCAGCAGTTACTCGGCTAGGTTGGGACAAGAGACCCAGTACTTC	CASSYSARLGQETQYF
TRBV5-1	-	TRBD2	TRBJ2-7	TGCGCCAGCAGCTTGGGGGGTAGCGGGACGTACTCCTACGAGCAGTACTTC	CASSLGGSGTYSYEQYF
TRBV27	-	-	TRBJ2-7	TGTGCCAGCAGTTTTCGCCGTGGAGGGTACGAGCAGTACTTC	CASSFRRGGYEQYF
TRBV18	once	-	TRBJ1-1	TGTGCCAGCTCACCAGTCGTGGACCCCAGAGGCACTGAAGCTTTCTTT	CASSPVVDPRGTEAFF
TRBV27	-	TRBD2	TRBJ2-1	TGTGCCAGCAGTCCCGCCGCGGGGGATGGGGGCAATGAGCAGTTCTTC	CASSPAAGDGGNEQFF
TRBV11-3	-	-	TRBJ1-3	TGTGCCAGCAGCTTAACCCTCGGAAACACCATATATTTT	CASSLTLGNTIYF
TRBV5-4	-	-	TRBJ1-2	TGTGCCAGCAGCCCTGCAGGGGAAGTATATGGCTACACCTTC	CASSPAGEVYGYTF
TRBV7-9	-	TRBD1	TRBJ2-7	TGTGCCAGCAGCCATCCTTGGGACAGGGGGTCCTACGAGCAGTACTTC	CASSHPWDRGSYEQYF
TRBV7-2	-	-	TRBJ2-2	TGTGCCAGCAGCGAGGACAGCCCGGGCACCGGGGAGCTGTTTTTT	CASSEDSPGTGELFF
TRBV19	-	TRBD2	TRBJ2-6	TGTGCCACCCTAGCGGGAGGTACTGGGGCCAACGTCCTGACTTTC	CATLAGGTGANVLTF
TRBV5-8	-	-	TRBJ2-1	TGTGCCAGCAGCTTGGAGGAAAATGAGCAGTTCTTC	CASSLEENEQFF
TRBV29-1	-	-	TRBJ2-5	TGCAGCGTTGTAGGAGTCCAAGAGACCCAGTACTTC	CSVVGVQETQYF
TRBV5-1	-	TRBD2	TRBJ2-5	TGCGCCAGCAGCCGGGGGGACCAAGAGACCCAGTACTTC	CASSRGDQETQYF
TRBV11-2	-	-	TRBJ2-2	TGTGCCAGCAGCTTACACACCGGGGAGCTGTTTTTT	CASSLHTGELFF
TRBV12-5	-	-	TRBJ2-5	TGTGCTAGGGGGTTCCAAGAGACCCAGTACTTC	CARGFQETQYF
TRBV29-1	-	-	TRBJ1-1	TGCAGCGTTGAAGAGGGGGGCCACTTT	CSVEEGGHF
TRBV19	-	TRBD2	TRBJ2-2	TGTGCCAGTAGTCCCACACTAGCGGGGACCGGGGAGCTGTTTTTT	CASSPTLAGTGELFF
TRBV11-2	-	-	TRBJ1-1	TGTGCCAGCAGCCCGACCCAGGTAAACACTGAAGCTTTCTTT	CASSPTQVNTEAFF
TRBV6-5	-	-	TRBJ2-5	TGTGCCAGCAGTTACTCAGAGACCCAGTACTTC	CASSYSETQYF
TRBV7-8	few	TRBD1	TRBJ1-6	TGTGCCAGCAGCTTAGAGGCATACGGACAGGGCTTGAATTCACCCCTCCACTTT	CASSLEAYGQGLNSPLHF
TRBV28	-	-	TRBJ2-3	TGTGCTTCCCATTCCCAATCACTCACGAATACGCAGTATTTT	CASHSQSLTNTQYF
TRBV30	-	-	TRBJ1-1	TGTGCCTGGAGTGTTGGTGCAGGGCCCACTGAAGCTTTCTTT	CAWSVGAGPTEAFF
TRBV6-6	-	-	TRBJ1-2	TGTGCCAGCAGTTACGGTCGGGGCTTCTATGGCTACACCTTC	CASSYGRGFYGYTF
TRBV19	-	-	TRBJ2-3	TGTGCCAGTAGTATAGCTAGCGGACAGGGTACAGATACGCAGTATTTT	CASSIASGQGTDTQYF
TRBV2	-	-	TRBJ2-5	TGTGCCAGCACACAGGAAAGTAAAGGGACCCAGTACTTC	CASTQESKGTQYF
TRBV5-1	-	TRBD2	TRBJ2-7	TGCGCCAGCAGCTTGGCCGCCGGGACTAGCGGGAGGGCCGGCGCCTACGAGCAGTACTTC	CASSLAAGTSGRAGAYEQYF
TRBV9	-	-	TRBJ1-4	TGTGCCAGCAGCTCAGGACCAACTAATGAAAAACTGTTTTTT	CASSSGPTNEKLFF
TRBV7-2	-	-	TRBJ2-1	TGTGCCAGCAGCTTAGCGGGAGCCGGCTACAATGAGCAGTTCTTC	CASSLAGAGYNEQFF
TRBV2	once	-	TRBJ2-5	TGTGCCAGCAGTCCCATCCCGCCCCCAGAGACCCAGTACTTC	CASSPIPPPETQYF
TRBV5-6	-	-	TRBJ1-1	TGTGCCAGCATGAAGCCGGGGAGGACTGAAGCTTTCTTT	CASMKPGRTEAFF
TRBV21-1	once	-	TRBJ2-1	TGTGCCAGCAGCAAAGATACCGGGACAGGGATCCCCACTGACAATGAGCAGTTCTTC	CASSKDTGTGIPTDNEQFF
TRBV30	-	TRBD1	TRBJ1-2	TGTGCCTGGAGTGTTGCACAGGGGATAGGTGGCTACACCTTC	CAWSVAQGIGGYTF
TRBV6-1	-	TRBD2	TRBJ2-1	TGTGCCAGTAGAGCGGGAGTTGACTACAATGAGCAGTTCTTC	CASRAGVDYNEQFF
TRBV7-2	-	-	TRBJ2-7	TGTGCCAGCAGCTTCGGACGGGACTACGAGCAGTACTTC	CASSFGRDYEQYF
TRBV9	once	-	TRBJ2-5	TGTGCCAGCAGCGTAGCTGGCACAGGGACTACGGAGACCCAGTACTTC	CASSVAGTGTTETQYF
TRBV7-3	-	-	TRBJ1-3	TGTGCCAGCAGCGACACAGGGCTTGGTGGAAACACCATATATTTT	CASSDTGLGGNTIYF
TRBV6-6	-	-	TRBJ1-5	TGTGCCAGCAGACAGAGATGGAATCAGCCCCAGCATTTT	CASRQRWNQPQHF
TRBV2	-	-	TRBJ2-2	TGTGCCAGCAGTGAAGCGGGAAAGTGGGAGCTGTTTTTT	CASSEAGKWELFF
TRBV5-1	-	-	TRBJ2-2	TGCGCCAGCCATAAGGGGCCTCCGAACACCGGGGAGCTGTTTTTT	CASHKGPPNTGELFF
TRBV28	-	TRBD1	TRBJ1-1	TGTGCCAGCAGTAACCCCTGGGGGACAGACATCGTGAAAGCTTTCTTT	CASSNPWGTDIVKAFF
TRBV4-3	-	TRBD1	TRBJ2-7	TGCGCCAGCAGCCAAGTCGGGACAGGGGGGTCCTACGAGCAGTACTTC	CASSQVGTGGSYEQYF
TRBV5-1	-	TRBD1	TRBJ2-5	TGCGCCAGCAGCTTGAAGGGACAGAACCAAGAGACCCAGTACTTC	CASSLKGQNQETQYF